This T cell receptor beta chain was retrieved from a study of a mutant IDH1 vaccine in newly diagnosed glioma. Study-wide context: Earlier care involved radiotherapy, temozolomide, or both, and the majority received both.

Germline CDR1 and CDR2: SGHRS and YFSETQ. This CDR3 comprises 14 residues. Trimming took 1 base from V and 8 from J; bases not matched to a gene: 5. Time point meaning: week 23, last vaccination. Every single dose of the vaccine, 300 ug of mutant IDH1 20-mer peptide, came with topical imiquimod. Only in-frame clones appear in the TCRdb table, and some are missing; sequencing was by immunoSEQ multiplex PCR. The profile shows 9,500 to 12,000 clones, about 87% of them singletons. Remarks on this clone: Antigen: not known.

This sample comprised PBMCs, obtained from a glioma patient whose treatment included an IDH1 peptide vaccine. This chain connects TRBV5-1 to TRBJ1-3; 8 bases line up with TRBD1. The source is a woman in her thirties or forties with glioma. Some clones in this sample may be carry-over from other donors' samples. The CDR3 loop is CASSLTGGRDTIYF. In nucleotides, the CDR3 is TGCGCCAGCAGCTTGACAGGGGGACGCGACACCATATATTTT.